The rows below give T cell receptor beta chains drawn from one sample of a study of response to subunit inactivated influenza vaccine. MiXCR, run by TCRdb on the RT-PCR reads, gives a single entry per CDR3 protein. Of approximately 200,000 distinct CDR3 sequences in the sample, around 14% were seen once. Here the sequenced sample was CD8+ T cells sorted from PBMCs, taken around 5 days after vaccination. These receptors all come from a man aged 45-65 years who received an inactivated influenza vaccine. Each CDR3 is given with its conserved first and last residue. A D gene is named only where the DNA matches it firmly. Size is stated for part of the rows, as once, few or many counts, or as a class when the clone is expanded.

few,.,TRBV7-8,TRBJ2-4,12,CATSQGGDIQYF,TGTGCCACCTCCCAGGGGGGGGACATTCAGTACTTC
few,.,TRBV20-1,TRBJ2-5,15,CSARDLARAPETQYF,TGCAGTGCTAGAGATCTGGCTAGAGCCCCAGAGACCCAGTACTTC
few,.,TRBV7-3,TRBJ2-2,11,CASGVAGELFF,TGTGCCAGTGGGGTCGCCGGGGAGCTGTTTTTT
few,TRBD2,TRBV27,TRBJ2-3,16,CASSLLASGNTDTQYF,TGTGCCAGCAGTTTATTGGCTAGCGGGAACACAGATACGCAGTATTTT
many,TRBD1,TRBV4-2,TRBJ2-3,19,CASSQGWTGGVPSTDTQYF,TGTGCCAGCAGCCAAGGGTGGACAGGGGGCGTCCCGAGCACAGATACGCAGTATTTT
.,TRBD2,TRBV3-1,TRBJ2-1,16,CASSQVSGSPYNEQFF,TGTGCCAGCAGCCAAGTGAGCGGGAGTCCGTACAATGAGCAGTTCTTC
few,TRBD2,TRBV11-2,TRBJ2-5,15,CASSPHSGNQETQYF,TGTGCCAGCAGCCCGCATAGCGGGAACCAAGAGACCCAGTACTTC
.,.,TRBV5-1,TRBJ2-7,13,CASSLDRTYEQYF,TGCGCCAGCAGCTTGGACCGTACCTACGAGCAGTACTTC
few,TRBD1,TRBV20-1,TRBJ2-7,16,CSARGTGGFAFYEQYF,TGCAGTGCTAGAGGTACAGGGGGCTTCGCTTTTTACGAGCAGTACTTC
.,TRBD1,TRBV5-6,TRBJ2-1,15,CASSNGTGWNNEQFF,TGTGCCAGCAGCAACGGGACAGGGTGGAACAATGAGCAGTTCTTC
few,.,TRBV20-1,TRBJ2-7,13,CSARGRPSYEQYF,TGCAGTGCTCGGGGACGGCCCTCCTACGAGCAGTACTTC
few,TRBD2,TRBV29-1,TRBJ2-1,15,CSVEGLADTYNEQFF,TGCAGCGTTGAAGGACTAGCGGACACCTACAATGAGCAGTTCTTC
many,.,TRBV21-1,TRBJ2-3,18,CASSEIPKTSGASDTQYF,TGTGCCAGCAGCGAAATACCGAAGACTAGCGGGGCTTCAGATACGCAGTATTTT
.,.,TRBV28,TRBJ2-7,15,CASSLLPTGVYEQYF,TGTGCCAGCAGCCTGCTTCCGACTGGGGTCTACGAGCAGTACTTC
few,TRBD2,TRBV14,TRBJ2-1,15,CASSPWIAGGNEQFF,TGTGCCAGCAGCCCATGGATAGCGGGGGGGAATGAGCAGTTCTTC
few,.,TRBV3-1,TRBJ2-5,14,CASKGRTVWETQYF,TGTGCCAGCAAAGGGAGGACAGTCTGGGAGACCCAGTACTTC
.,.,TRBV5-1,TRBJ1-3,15,CASSTDGYSGNTIYF,TGCGCCAGCAGCACGGACGGCTACTCTGGAAACACCATATATTTT
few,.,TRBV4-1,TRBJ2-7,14,CASSQEYRSYEQYF,TGCGCCAGCAGCCAAGAGTACAGGAGCTACGAGCAGTACTTC
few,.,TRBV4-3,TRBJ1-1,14,CASSPRGHNTEAFF,TGCGCCAGCAGCCCTAGAGGACACAACACTGAAGCTTTCTTT
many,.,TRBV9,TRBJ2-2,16,CASRQVGGDNTGELFF,TGTGCCAGCAGACAAGTAGGGGGTGATAACACCGGGGAGCTGTTTTTT
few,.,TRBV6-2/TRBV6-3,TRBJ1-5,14,CASSWRQSNQPQHF,TGTGCCAGCAGTTGGCGACAGAGCAATCAGCCCCAGCATTTT
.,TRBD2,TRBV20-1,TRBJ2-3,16,CSARGNSGGAADTQYF,TGCAGTGCTAGAGGGAATAGCGGGGGGGCCGCAGATACGCAGTATTTT
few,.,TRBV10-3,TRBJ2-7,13,CAIRGDITYEQYF,TGTGCCATCAGAGGAGACATAACCTACGAGCAGTACTTC
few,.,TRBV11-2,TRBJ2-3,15,CASCVWGLITDTQYF,TGTGCCAGCTGTGTCTGGGGCTTAATTACAGATACGCAGTATTTT
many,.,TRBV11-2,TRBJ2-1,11,CASSLVDEQFF,TGTGCCAGCAGCTTAGTCGATGAGCAGTTCTTC
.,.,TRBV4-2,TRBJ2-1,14,CASSSTTEYNEQFF,TGTGCCAGCAGCTCTACTACAGAATACAATGAGCAGTTCTTC
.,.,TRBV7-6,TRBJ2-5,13,CASSFHRQETQYF,TGTGCCAGCAGCTTCCACCGACAAGAGACCCAGTACTTC
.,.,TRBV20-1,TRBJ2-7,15,CSADDRHHISYEQYF,TGCAGTGCTGACGACAGGCACCATATCTCCTACGAGCAGTACTTC
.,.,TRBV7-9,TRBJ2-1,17,CASSNTPQVSSYNEQFF,TGTGCCAGCAGCAACACTCCACAAGTAAGCTCCTACAATGAGCAGTTCTTC
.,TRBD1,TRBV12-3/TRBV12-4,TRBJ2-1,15,CASTDGTGARNEQFF,TGTGCCAGCACCGACGGGACAGGGGCTCGTAATGAGCAGTTCTTC
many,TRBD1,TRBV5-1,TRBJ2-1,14,CASSFAGGYNEQFF,TGCGCCAGCAGCTTCGCAGGGGGCTACAATGAGCAGTTCTTC
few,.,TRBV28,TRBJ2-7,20,CASSPDRTLWAGRSSYEQYF,TGTGCCAGCAGCCCAGATAGAACGTTATGGGCAGGGCGGAGCTCCTACGAGCAGTACTTC
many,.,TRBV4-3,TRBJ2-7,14,CASSQESASYEQYF,TGCGCCAGCAGCCAAGAGTCAGCCTCCTACGAGCAGTACTTC